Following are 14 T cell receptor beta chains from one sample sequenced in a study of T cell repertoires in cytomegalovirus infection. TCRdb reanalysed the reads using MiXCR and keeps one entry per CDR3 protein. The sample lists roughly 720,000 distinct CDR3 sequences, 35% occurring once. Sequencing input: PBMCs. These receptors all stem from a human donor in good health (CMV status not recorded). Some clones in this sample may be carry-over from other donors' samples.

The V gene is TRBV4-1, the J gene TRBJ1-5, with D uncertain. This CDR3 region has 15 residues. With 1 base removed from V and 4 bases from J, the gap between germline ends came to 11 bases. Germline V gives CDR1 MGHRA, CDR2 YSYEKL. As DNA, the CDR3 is TGCGCCAGCAGCCAAGGGACGGCTACAAATCAGCCCCAGCATTTT. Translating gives CASSQGTATNQPQHF.

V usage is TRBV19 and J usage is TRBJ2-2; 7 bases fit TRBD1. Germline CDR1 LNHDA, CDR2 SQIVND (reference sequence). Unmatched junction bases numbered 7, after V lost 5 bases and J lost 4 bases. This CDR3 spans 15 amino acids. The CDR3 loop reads CASSFRGSGTGELFF. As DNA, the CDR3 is TGTGCCAGTAGTTTCAGGGGGAGCGGCACCGGGGAGCTGTTTTTT. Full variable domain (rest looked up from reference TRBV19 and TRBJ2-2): DGGITQSPKYLFRKEGQNVTLSCEQNLNHDAMYWYRQDPGQGLRLIYYSQIVNDFQKGDIAEGYSVSREKKESFPLTVTSAQKNPTAFYLCASSFRGSGTGELFFGEGSRLTVL.

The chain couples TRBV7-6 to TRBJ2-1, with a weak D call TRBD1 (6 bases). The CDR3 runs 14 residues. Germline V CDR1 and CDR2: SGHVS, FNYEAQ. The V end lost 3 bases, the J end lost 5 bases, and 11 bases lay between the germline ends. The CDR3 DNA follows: TGTGCCAGCAGCTTGATGGACAGCCACAATGAGCAGTTCTTC. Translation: CASSLMDSHNEQFF.

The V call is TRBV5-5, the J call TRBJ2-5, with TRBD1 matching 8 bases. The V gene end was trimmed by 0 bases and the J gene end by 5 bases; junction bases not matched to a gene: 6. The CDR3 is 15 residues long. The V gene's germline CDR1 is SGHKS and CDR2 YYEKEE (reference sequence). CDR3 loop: CASSLAPGGMETQYF. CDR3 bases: TGTGCCAGCAGCTTGGCCCCAGGGGGCATGGAGACCCAGTACTTC.

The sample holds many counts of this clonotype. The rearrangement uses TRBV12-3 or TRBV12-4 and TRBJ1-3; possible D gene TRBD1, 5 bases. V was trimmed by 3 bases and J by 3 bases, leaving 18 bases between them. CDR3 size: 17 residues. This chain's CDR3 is CASSLRQGRTRGNTIYF. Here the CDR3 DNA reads TGTGCCAGCAGTTTGAGGCAGGGTCGAACGCGTGGAAACACCATATATTTT.

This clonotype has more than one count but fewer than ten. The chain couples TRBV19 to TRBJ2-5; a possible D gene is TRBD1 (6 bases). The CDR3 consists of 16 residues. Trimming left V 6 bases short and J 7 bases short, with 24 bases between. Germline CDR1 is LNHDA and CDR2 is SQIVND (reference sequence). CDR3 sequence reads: CASSRLPGTINGTQYF. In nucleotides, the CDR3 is TGTGCCAGTAGCAGACTCCCCGGGACAATTAACGGGACCCAGTACTTC.

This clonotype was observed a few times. CDR3 sequence reads: CSVEDGAGNQPQHF. The DNA for the CDR3 is TGCAGCGTTGAAGATGGGGCAGGAAATCAGCCCCAGCATTTT. The chain recombines TRBV29-1 with TRBJ1-5; possibly TRBD1 for D (5 bases). This CDR3 contains 14 residues. Germline-derived CDR1 and CDR2 are SQVTM and ANQGSEA. Trimming removed 0 bases at V and 4 bases at J, with 10 bases between.

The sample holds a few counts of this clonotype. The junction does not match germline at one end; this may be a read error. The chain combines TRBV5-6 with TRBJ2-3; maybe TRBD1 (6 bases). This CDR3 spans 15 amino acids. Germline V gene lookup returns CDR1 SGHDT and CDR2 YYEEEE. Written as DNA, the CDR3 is TGTGCCAGCAACTTGCAGGGGCTAATGACAGATACGCAGTATTTT. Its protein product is CASNLQGLMTDTQYF.

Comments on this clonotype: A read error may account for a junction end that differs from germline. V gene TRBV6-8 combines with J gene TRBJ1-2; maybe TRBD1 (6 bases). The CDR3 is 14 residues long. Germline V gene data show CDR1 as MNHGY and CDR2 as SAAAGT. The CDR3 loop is CASSGGKGEGPSFF. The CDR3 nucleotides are TGTGCCAGCAGTGGGGGAAAGGGGGAGGGCCCGTCTTTCTTC.

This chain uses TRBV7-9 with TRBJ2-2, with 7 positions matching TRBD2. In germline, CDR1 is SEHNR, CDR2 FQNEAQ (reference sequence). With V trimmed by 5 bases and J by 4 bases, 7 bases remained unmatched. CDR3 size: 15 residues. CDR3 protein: CASSARLATTGELFF. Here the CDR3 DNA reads TGTGCCAGCAGCGCCAGACTAGCAACCACCGGGGAGCTGTTTTTT.

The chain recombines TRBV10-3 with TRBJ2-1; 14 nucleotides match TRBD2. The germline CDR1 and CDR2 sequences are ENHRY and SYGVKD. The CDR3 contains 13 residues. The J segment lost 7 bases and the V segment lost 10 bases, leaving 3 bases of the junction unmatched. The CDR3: CATGLAGGNEQFF. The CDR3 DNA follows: TGTGCCACCGGACTAGCGGGAGGAAATGAGCAGTTCTTC.

The CDR3 DNA reads TGTGCCAGCAGCTCTCGGTTATATGGCTACACCTTC. The encoded protein is CASSSRLYGYTF. The V gene is TRBV7-2, the J gene TRBJ1-2; D gene ambiguous. This CDR3 is built from 12 residues. Germline lookup yields CDR1 SGHTA and CDR2 FQGNSA. V was pared by 4 bases and J by 5 bases, with 8 bases between.

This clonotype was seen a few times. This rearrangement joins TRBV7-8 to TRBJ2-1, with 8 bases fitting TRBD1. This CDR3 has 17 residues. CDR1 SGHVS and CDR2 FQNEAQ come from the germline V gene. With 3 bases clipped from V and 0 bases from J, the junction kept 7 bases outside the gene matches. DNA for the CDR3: TGTGCCAGCAGCTTGGCCTCAGGGGGCCTCTCCTACAATGAGCAGTTCTTC. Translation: CASSLASGGLSYNEQFF. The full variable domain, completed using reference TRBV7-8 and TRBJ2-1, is GAGVSQSPRYKVAKRGQDVALRCDPISGHVSLFWYQQALGQGPEFLTYFQNEAQLDKSGLPSDRFFAERPEGSVSTLKIQRTQQEDSAVYLCASSLASGGLSYNEQFFGPGTRLTVL.

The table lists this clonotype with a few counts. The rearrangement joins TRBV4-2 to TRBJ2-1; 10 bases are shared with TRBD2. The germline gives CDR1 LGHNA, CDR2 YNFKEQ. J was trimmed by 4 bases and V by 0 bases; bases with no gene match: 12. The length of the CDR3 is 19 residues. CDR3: CASSQDYGFGTSVYNEQFF. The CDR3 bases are TGTGCCAGCAGCCAAGATTATGGTTTCGGGACTAGCGTTTACAATGAGCAGTTCTTC.